This TCR beta chain emerged from a study of T-cell memory formation after mild COVID-19. Study as a whole: TCR clusters were mostly donor specific. Study-wide results and caveats: Memory cells collected pre-infection included some clones that later responded, suggesting cross-reactive memory joined. Shrinking CD4+ clones were chiefly CM and EM; CD8+ ones were chiefly EMRA. Later expanders leaned CD4+, whereas clones that contracted between day 15 and 85 were balanced CD4/CD8.

V was pared by 6 bases and J by 0 bases, with 18 bases between. The germline CDR1 and CDR2 sequences are SNHLY and FYNNEI. This CDR3 is built from 17 residues. TCRdb re-analysed the 5' RACE reads in MiXCR, keeping a single row per CDR3 protein. The table includes about 210,000 distinct CDR3 sequences, around 25% detected once. A single count supports this clonotype. Antigen specificity is unknown. Source material: PBMCs or a T cell subset sorted from them (not recorded which). The TCR comes from an adult woman who had mild COVID-19 (a few samples of this study predate the infection). Cell type and time point are not known. The V call is TRBV2, the J call TRBJ2-1; TRBD2 is a possible D gene (6 bases). This CDR3 reads CASSRGVRSSSYNEQFF. DNA of the CDR3: TGTGCCAGCAGCCGCGGGGTTAGATCTAGCTCCTACAATGAGCAGTTCTTC.